Listed here are 31 T cell receptor beta chains from one sample, sequenced in a study of cytomegalovirus exposure and HLA in healthy donors. The study ran its PCR with 60 Vbeta and 13 Jbeta primers. Assay: immunoSEQ multiplex PCR; the TCRdb copy retains only in-frame clones and omits some. The sample consists of under 150,000 clones, over 75% of them appearing once. Sample: PBMCs. These receptors came from a woman aged 25 to 39 in good health and CMV-seropositive.

The chain couples TRBV5-1 to TRBJ2-1, with unresolved D. Between the trimmed V and J ends, which lost 5 bases and 7 bases, there was a span of 7 bases. Per the germline V gene, CDR1 is SGHRS and CDR2 is YFSETQ. The CDR3 loop spans 11 amino acids. The CDR3 DNA follows: TGCGCCAGCAGTAACTGGAATGAGCAGTTCTTC. It translates to CASSNWNEQFF.

V is TRBV11-2 and J is TRBJ1-3, with 8 bases lining up with TRBD1. The V segment lost 6 bases and the J segment 4 bases; nucleotides outside the gene matches: 5. Per the germline V gene, CDR1 is SGHAT and CDR2 is FQNNGV. The CDR3 loop spans 14 amino acids. CDR3 DNA: TGTGCCAGCAGGGACAGGGCGGGGGGAAACACCATATATTTT. Its translation: CASRDRAGGNTIYF.

This clone was recorded only once. This chain uses TRBV14 with TRBJ2-5, with D perhaps TRBD2 (5 bases). Germline V gives CDR1 SGHDN, CDR2 FVKESK. The CDR3 runs to 12 residues. V was clipped by 4 bases and J by 8 bases, with 11 bases between them. The CDR3 DNA is TGTGCCAGCAGCCGCACACTAGTCACCCAGTACTTC. The encoded protein is CASSRTLVTQYF.

In this sample, this clone turned up a few times. V usage is TRBV30 and J usage is TRBJ2-5; D gene ambiguous. Between the trimmed V and J ends, which lost 2 bases and 4 bases, there was a span of 11 bases. CDR1 and CDR2 from the germline V gene are GTSNPN and SVGIG (reference sequence). The CDR3 has 13 amino acids. CDR3 DNA sequence: TGTGCCTGGAGTCCTCCTAATGGAGAGACCCAGTACTTC. It codes for CAWSPPNGETQYF.

The chain joins TRBV7-2 to TRBJ2-7; D is perhaps TRBD2 (7 bases). This CDR3 is 15 amino acids long. From germline, CDR1 is SGHTA and CDR2 FQGNSA. V lost 1 base, J lost 4 bases, and 14 bases lay in between. The CDR3 bases are TGTGCCAGCAGCTTAGTGCGGCGGGGGCGGTACGAGCAGTACTTC. Residues: CASSLVRRGRYEQYF.

The genes are TRBV4-1 and TRBJ2-2; 7 positions agree with TRBD1. After removal of 8 bases from V and 0 bases from J, the junction contained 15 bases not matched to a gene. CDR1 is MGHRA and CDR2 is YSYEKL in the germline V gene. The CDR3 length is 18 residues. The CDR3 DNA follows: TGCGCCAGCCGCCGGGGACGGGACAGAGATACGAACACCGGGGAGCTGTTTTTT. Amino acids: CASRRGRDRDTNTGELFF.

DNA for the CDR3: TGTGCCAGCAGTTTATATACCGGACAGGGCGGCTATGGCTACACCTTC. This codes for CASSLYTGQGGYGYTF. This chain links TRBV28 with TRBJ1-2, with 8 bases identical to TRBD1. Germline CDR1 MDHEN, CDR2 SYDVKM. CDR3 length: 16 amino acids. V dropped 1 base and J dropped 4; count of bases not matched to a gene: 8.

This clone appeared once. The J gene is TRBJ2-5, the V gene TRBV29-1; 7 positions match TRBD2. V lost 3 bases, J lost 5 bases, and 15 bases stayed unmatched. Germline values: CDR1 SQVTM, CDR2 ANQGSEA. The CDR3 spans 16 residues. CDR3 amino acids: CSVEGASGSPEETQYF. In nucleotides, the CDR3 is TGCAGCGTTGAGGGCGCTAGCGGCTCCCCTGAGGAGACCCAGTACTTC.

The table lists this clone with a count of one. The J gene is TRBJ2-3, the V gene TRBV18; perhaps TRBD1 as D (6 bases). In germline, CDR1 is KGHSH, CDR2 LQKENI. The CDR3 consists of 16 residues. V lost 0 bases and J 0 bases, leaving 10 bases between the germline ends. CDR3 sequence: CASSPPAGTSTDTQYF. The CDR3 DNA follows: TGTGCCAGCTCACCACCAGCTGGGACAAGCACAGATACGCAGTATTTT. The variable domain in full, completed from reference TRBV18 and TRBJ2-3, reads NAGVMQNPRHLVRRRGQEARLRCSPMKGHSHVYWYRQLPEEGLKFMVYLQKENIIDESGMPKERFSAEFPKEGPSILRIQQVVRGDSAAYFCASSPPAGTSTDTQYFGPGTRLTVL.

J is TRBJ1-6 and V is TRBV9; D ambiguous. This CDR3 has 14 residues. V lost 0 bases to trimming and J lost 5 bases, with 6 bases between them. Germline CDR1 is SGDLS and CDR2 is YYNGEE. CDR3 in amino acids: CASSVGLHNSPLHF. For the CDR3, the DNA is TGTGCCAGCAGCGTAGGTCTACATAATTCACCCCTCCACTTT.

The chain links TRBV6-5 to TRBJ1-5, with D uncertain. CDR1 is MNHEY and CDR2 is SVGAGI in the germline V gene. The CDR3 is 13 amino acids. The V end lost 2 bases, the J end lost 3 bases, and 5 bases lay between the germline ends. The CDR3 nucleotides read TGTGCCAGCAGTTACGAGAACAATCAGCCCCAGCATTTT. Amino acid sequence: CASSYENNQPQHF.

V is TRBV2 and J is TRBJ2-3; D not certain. The CDR3 covers 14 residues. Germline V gives CDR1 SNHLY, CDR2 FYNNEI. Trimming stripped 5 bases from V and 1 base from J, with 10 bases between. CDR3 bases: TGTGCCAGCAGTACCCTCGAGGGCACAGATACGCAGTATTTT. Residues: CASSTLEGTDTQYF.

The chain is built from TRBV6-6 and TRBJ2-3; unclear D gene. The length of the CDR3 is 14 residues. Deletions cut 2 bases from V and 5 bases from J, with 11 bases between. CDR1 is MNHNY and CDR2 is SVGAGI in the germline V gene (reference sequence). The CDR3 DNA follows: TGTGCCAGCAGTTACCGGGTCAGCTTAGATACGCAGTATTTT. Amino acid sequence: CASSYRVSLDTQYF.

This sequence joins TRBV7-6 and TRBJ2-5; 8 bases line up with TRBD2. The germline CDR1 and CDR2 sequences are SGHVS and FNYEAQ. Germline trimming cut 0 bases from V and 3 bases from J; bases unmatched to any gene: 3. This CDR3 is 15 amino acids long. The CDR3 DNA reads TGTGCCAGCAGCTTAGCAGCGGGAGTGAAAGAGACCCAGTACTTC. Its protein is CASSLAAGVKETQYF.

This chain links TRBV27 with TRBJ1-1, with unresolved D. This CDR3 is built from 13 residues. Between the trimmed V and J ends, which lost 8 bases and 4 bases, there was a span of 14 bases. The germline CDR1 and CDR2 sequences are MNHEY and SMNVEV (reference sequence). In DNA, the CDR3 is TGTGCCAGCTCAATATCGGTGATCACTGAAGCTTTCTTT. This translates into CASSISVITEAFF.

This clone has only one observation. This chain joins TRBV5-6 and TRBJ2-7, with D perhaps TRBD2 (6 bases). V was cut by 4 bases and J by 2 bases, with 7 bases left in between. Germline assignment: CDR1 SGHDT and CDR2 YYEEEE. CDR3 length equals 12 residues. CDR3 nucleotide sequence: TGTGCCAGCAGCGGGGGGACCTACGAGCAGTACTTC. Translated, it gives CASSGGTYEQYF.

In this sample, this clone turned up a few times. The chain employs TRBV6-5 and TRBJ2-1; 7 bases are shared with TRBD2. The CDR3 totals 14 residues. Losses at the gene ends were 2 bases for V and 3 bases for J; bases not matched to a gene: 1. The germline V gene has CDR1 MNHEY and CDR2 SVGAGI. Written as DNA, the CDR3 is TGTGCCAGCAGTTACGCGGGAGTCTACAATGAGCAGTTCTTC. This gives the protein CASSYAGVYNEQFF.

The V call is TRBV2, the J call TRBJ1-2; 9 bases line up with TRBD1. In germline, CDR1 is SNHLY, CDR2 FYNNEI. Trimming cost V 5 bases and J 8 bases; bases outside gene matches: 9. The CDR3 runs to 14 residues. The CDR3 nucleotides are TGTGCCAGCAGTCCCCGGGACAGGGCTGCCGGCTACACCTTC. It encodes CASSPRDRAAGYTF. Drawing the rest from reference TRBV2 and TRBJ1-2, the complete variable domain is EPEVTQTPSHQVTQMGQEVILRCVPISNHLYFYWYRQILGQKVEFLVSFYNNEISEKSEIFDDQFSVERPDGSNFTLKIRSTKLEDSAMYFCASSPRDRAAGYTFGSGTRLTVV.

This clone came up once. CDR3 sequence (DNA): TGCGCCAGCAGACTAGGGGGAGAGGAGACCCAGTACTTC. Translated, it gives CASRLGGEETQYF. The chain recombines TRBV5-1 with TRBJ2-5; perhaps TRBD1 as D (6 bases). Trimming left V 5 bases short and J 5 bases short, with 13 bases between. Germline values: CDR1 SGHRS, CDR2 YFSETQ. CDR3 length: 13 amino acids.

J is TRBJ2-5 and V is TRBV6-1, with 10 bases fitting TRBD1. The J call may not be correct, given that the DNA end is closer to TRBJ2-7. The germline V gene encodes CDR1 MNHNS and CDR2 SASEGT. The CDR3 covers 13 residues. This CDR3 reads CASRGDRGYEQYF. As DNA, the CDR3 is TGTGCCAGCAGGGGGGACAGGGGTTACGAGCAGTACTTC.

The chain recombines TRBV6-5 with TRBJ1-1; tentative D call: TRBD1 (6 bases). Germline V gene sequence: CDR1 MNHEY, CDR2 SVGAGI. V was clipped by 5 bases and J by 1 base, with 14 bases between them. The CDR3 covers 15 residues. The DNA for the CDR3 is TGTGCCAGCAGTCAGCCGAAACAGGGGAACACTGAAGCTTTCTTT. This gives the protein CASSQPKQGNTEAFF.

V and J are TRBV6-6 and TRBJ2-7, with D unclear. Trimming pared 0 bases from V and 3 bases from J, leaving 6 bases between. The CDR3 sequence is 13 residues long. Germline lookup yields CDR1 MNHNY and CDR2 SVGAGI (reference sequence). The CDR3: CASSYSFGYEQYF. Written as DNA, the CDR3 is TGTGCCAGCAGTTACTCGTTCGGCTACGAGCAGTACTTC.

The rearrangement links TRBV5-1 to TRBJ1-6, with D maybe TRBD1 (5 bases). The germline CDR1 and CDR2 sequences are SGHRS and YFSETQ. The CDR3 has 15 amino acids. Trimming left V 0 bases short and J 8 bases short, with 12 bases between. CDR3 sequence (DNA): TGCGCCAGCAGCTTGGCGGGGGAGGACCATTCACCCCTCCACTTT. It specifies CASSLAGEDHSPLHF.

This chain links TRBV19 with TRBJ1-6; D call uncertain. The CDR3 runs 13 residues. V was shortened by 3 bases and J by 7 bases, with 7 bases between the two germline ends. Per germline, CDR1 LNHDA and CDR2 SQIVND (reference sequence). CDR3: CASSIRLNSPLHF. The CDR3 DNA reads TGTGCCAGTAGTATTCGGTTAAATTCACCCCTCCACTTT. Together with reference TRBV19 and TRBJ1-6, the CDR3 gives the full variable domain: DGGITQSPKYLFRKEGQNVTLSCEQNLNHDAMYWYRQDPGQGLRLIYYSQIVNDFQKGDIAEGYSVSREKKESFPLTVTSAQKNPTAFYLCASSIRLNSPLHFGNGTRLTVT.

This chain joins TRBV5-1 and TRBJ2-5, with D possibly matching TRBD2 (6 bases). The CDR3 is 15 residues long. Germline CDR1 is SGHRS and CDR2 is YFSETQ. V shed 0 bases and J shed 4 bases, with 13 bases lying between them. CDR3 DNA sequence: TGCGCCAGCAGCTTGGTTTCGGGGGTTCGAGAGACCCAGTACTTC. It is translated as CASSLVSGVRETQYF.

This chain links TRBV19 with TRBJ2-3, with 9 bases aligning to TRBD2. With V trimmed by 7 bases and J by 11 bases, 13 bases remained unmatched. CDR1 is LNHDA and CDR2 is SQIVND in the germline V gene (reference sequence). The CDR3 length is 14 residues. This CDR3 is CASMGTSSEGKQYF. The CDR3 DNA is TGTGCCAGTATGGGGACTAGCTCAGAAGGCAAGCAGTATTTT.

The sample holds a few counts of this clone. This rearrangement joins TRBV9 to TRBJ1-1; D unresolved. Trimming removed 3 bases from V and 10 bases from J, with 19 bases in between. Germline assignment: CDR1 SGDLS and CDR2 YYNGEE. The CDR3 runs 14 residues. CDR3 coding DNA: TGTGCCAGCAGCGAGTCCCCTGGGCCCTCGCGAGCTTTCTTT. Amino acid sequence: CASSESPGPSRAFF.

This clone was picked up a small number of times. The chain links TRBV2 to TRBJ2-2; perhaps TRBD1 as D (5 bases). Trimming shortened V by 4 bases and J by 1 base, and 13 bases separated the two germline ends. Germline CDR1 reads SNHLY; CDR2 reads FYNNEI. The length of the CDR3 is 16 residues. The CDR3 protein is CASSVDSLGNTGELFF. The CDR3 bases are TGTGCCAGCAGTGTTGACAGTTTGGGGAACACCGGGGAGCTGTTTTTT.

The chain uses TRBV29-1 and TRBJ1-2; 10 bases are shared with TRBD1. Unmatched junction bases numbered 2, after V lost 1 base and J lost 12 bases. Germline V gene sequence: CDR1 SQVTM, CDR2 ANQGSEA. The CDR3 consists of 11 residues. The CDR3 sequence is CSVEGQGANTF. The CDR3 DNA follows: TGCAGCGTTGAAGGACAGGGGGCTAACACCTTC.

This rearrangement joins TRBV18 to TRBJ1-3, with TRBD1 matching 7 bases. The CDR3 extends over 16 amino acids. In germline, CDR1 is KGHSH, CDR2 LQKENI. Trimming cost V 4 bases and J 0 bases; bases outside gene matches: 6. The CDR3 DNA is TGTGCCAGCTCACTAGGACAGGTGAGCTCTGGAAACACCATATATTTT. Protein sequence: CASSLGQVSSGNTIYF.

A few counts support this clone. The chain is built from TRBV5-1 and TRBJ1-3; D is perhaps TRBD1 (6 bases). Deletions cut 2 bases from V and 4 bases from J, with 13 bases between. The CDR3 covers 15 residues. CDR1 and CDR2 (germline): SGHRS, YFSETQ. DNA for the CDR3: TGCGCCAGCAGCTTTGCCCAGGGGCAAGGAAACACCATATATTTT. Translated: CASSFAQGQGNTIYF.